Below, 2 T cell receptor beta chains from the same sample are listed, as sequenced in a study of Ad26.COV2.S vaccination and SARS-CoV-2 variants. Treatment: some 20 received Ad26.COV2.S at low or high dose, single or two shots; roughly five received placebo; per-sample allocation not given. Collection of samples fell on day 63 after the first vaccine or placebo injection. Some clones are missing from TCRdb's copy, which holds only in-frame ones; the method was immunoSEQ multiplex PCR. The sample gives over 450,000 clones, roughly 87% of which show up once; 1.5% to 2% is in the top ten. The source material was peripheral blood, sampled in a trial of Ad26.COV2.S vaccine versus placebo. The receptor source for this set is a person between 18 and 65 years old who received the Ad26.COV2.S COVID-19 vaccine or a placebo.

The V call is TRBV5-8, the J call TRBJ1-4; D is unresolved. V lost 6 bases, J lost 9 bases, and 9 bases lay in between. From germline, CDR1 is SGHTS and CDR2 YDEGEE. The CDR3 has 11 amino acids. The CDR3 loop is CASKAGKKLFF. DNA for the CDR3: TGTGCCAGCAAGGCAGGCAAAAAACTGTTTTTT.

The chain has TRBV4-3 and TRBJ2-1, with 7 bases aligning to TRBD1. J lost 3 bases, V lost 4 bases, and 12 bases had no gene match. This CDR3 region has 17 residues. The germline CDR1 and CDR2 sequences are LGHNA and YSLEER. The CDR3 spells CASSRAVVAGGYNEQFF. CDR3 coding DNA: TGCGCCAGCAGCCGGGCTGTGGTGGCAGGGGGCTACAATGAGCAGTTCTTC.